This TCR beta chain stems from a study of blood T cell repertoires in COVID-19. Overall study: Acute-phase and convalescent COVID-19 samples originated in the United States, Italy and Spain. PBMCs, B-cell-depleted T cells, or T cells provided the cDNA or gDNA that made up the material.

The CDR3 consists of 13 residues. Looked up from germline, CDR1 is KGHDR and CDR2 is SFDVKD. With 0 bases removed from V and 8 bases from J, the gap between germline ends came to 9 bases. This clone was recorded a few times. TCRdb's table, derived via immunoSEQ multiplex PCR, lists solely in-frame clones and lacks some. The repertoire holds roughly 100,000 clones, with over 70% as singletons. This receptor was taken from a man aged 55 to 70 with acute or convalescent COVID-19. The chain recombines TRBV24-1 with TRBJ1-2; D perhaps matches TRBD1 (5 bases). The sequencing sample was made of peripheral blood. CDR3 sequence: CATSDLSGFGYTF. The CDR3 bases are TGTGCCACCAGTGATTTGTCAGGGTTCGGCTACACCTTC.